A selection of T cell receptor beta chains follows, all from one sample in a study of identifying expanded T cells in peripheral blood. Using immunoSEQ multiplex PCR, the repertoire was profiled, and TCRdb retains in-frame clones only, with some absent. There are about 85,000 clones in the sample; roughly 90% occur only once, and roughly 2.8% lies in the top ten. Sequencing was performed on blood. Receptor source: a person between 18 and 75 years old in good health. Each CDR3 is given with its conserved first and last residue. A D gene is named only where the DNA matches it firmly. Rows may omit the clone size; those that give it use once, few, many or a size class.

J: TRBJ1-5; size: once; D: TRBD1; V: TRBV5-5; DNA: TGTGCCAGCAGCTTGTATTTAACAGGGGAAGGGAATCAGCCCCAGCATTTT; CDR3: CASSLYLTGEGNQPQHF
J: TRBJ2-2; size: NA; D: TRBD2; V: TRBV9; DNA: TGTGCCAGCGGAACTAGCGTGGCCGGGGAGCTGTTTTTT; CDR3: CASGTSVAGELFF
J: TRBJ1-1; size: NA; D: NA; V: TRBV27; DNA: TGTGCCAGCAGTCCAAATAGTGGGGCGGGAAAAGCTTTCTTT; CDR3: CASSPNSGAGKAFF
J: TRBJ2-2; size: NA; D: TRBD2; V: TRBV6-4; DNA: TGTGCCAGCAGTGAGGGGAGCGGGAGCACCGGGGAGCTGTTTTTT; CDR3: CASSEGSGSTGELFF
J: TRBJ1-2; size: few; D: NA; V: TRBV19; DNA: TGTGCCAGTAGCGGGTTGGACGGCCTACAGGGCTACACCTTC; CDR3: CASSGLDGLQGYTF
J: TRBJ1-6; size: NA; D: TRBD1; V: TRBV19; DNA: TGTGCCAGCCAGGGGGCAGATAATTCACCCCTCCACTTT; CDR3: CASQGADNSPLHF
J: TRBJ1-1; size: NA; D: NA; V: TRBV7-2; DNA: TGTGCCAGCAGCTTAGCATTGGCAGGTCCTACAGAAGCTTTCTTT; CDR3: CASSLALAGPTEAFF
J: TRBJ2-5; size: NA; D: TRBD2; V: TRBV2; DNA: TGTGCCAGCAGACCCGGGACTAGCCAAGAGACCCAGTACTTC; CDR3: CASRPGTSQETQYF
J: TRBJ2-7; size: NA; D: TRBD1; V: TRBV5-1; DNA: TGCGCCAGCAGCAGGGGGCTGGATTACGAGCAGTACTTC; CDR3: CASSRGLDYEQYF
J: TRBJ2-3; size: NA; D: NA; V: TRBV6-5; DNA: TGTGCCAGCAGAGTGGGCAGCTTAACAGATACGCAGTATTTT; CDR3: CASRVGSLTDTQYF
J: TRBJ1-6; size: NA; D: TRBD1; V: TRBV5-4; DNA: TGTGCCAGCAGCTCAGCGGGACAGATAAATTCACCCCTCCACTTT; CDR3: CASSSAGQINSPLHF
J: TRBJ2-1; size: NA; D: NA; V: TRBV6-5; DNA: TGTGCCAGCAGTTACGGGGAATACAATGAGCAGTTCTTC; CDR3: CASSYGEYNEQFF
J: TRBJ1-2; size: NA; D: NA; V: TRBV9; DNA: TGTGCCAGCAGCGGATTACTTACCGGCTATGGCTACACCTTC; CDR3: CASSGLLTGYGYTF
J: TRBJ1-2; size: NA; D: NA; V: TRBV9; DNA: TGTGCCAGCAGCCCCCAACCCGGCGGCTATGGCTACACCTTC; CDR3: CASSPQPGGYGYTF
J: TRBJ1-1; size: once; D: NA; V: TRBV14; DNA: TGTGCCAGCAGCCAGGGGATGATGGGTGAAGCTTTCTTT; CDR3: CASSQGMMGEAFF
J: TRBJ2-7; size: NA; D: NA; V: TRBV7-6; DNA: TGTGCCAGCAGCCCGCTCTCCTACGAGCAGTACTTC; CDR3: CASSPLSYEQYF
J: TRBJ2-4; size: NA; D: TRBD2; V: TRBV6-1; DNA: TGTGCCAGCAGTGAGTTCGGGACTAGCGGGGGGGCAGCCAAAAACATTCAGTACTTC; CDR3: CASSEFGTSGGAAKNIQYF
J: TRBJ1-5; size: NA; D: NA; V: TRBV6-6; DNA: TGTGCCGCTGGAAACGAAGGGGGAGGTCAGCCCCAGCATTTT; CDR3: CAAGNEGGGQPQHF
J: TRBJ2-3; size: once; D: TRBD2; V: TRBV5-4; DNA: TGTGCCAGCAGCCTAGACCTAGCGGGTTCCTTCACAGATACGCAGTATTTT; CDR3: CASSLDLAGSFTDTQYF
J: TRBJ2-1; size: NA; D: TRBD2; V: TRBV15; DNA: TGTGCCACCAGCGCTAGACTAGCGCCGACCTACAATGAGCAGTTCTTC; CDR3: CATSARLAPTYNEQFF
J: TRBJ2-2; size: NA; D: TRBD1; V: TRBV6-1; DNA: TGTGCCAGCAGTGGAGGGGGGACAGGCCATAAGGCGTCCGGGGAGCTGTTTTTT; CDR3: CASSGGGTGHKASGELFF
J: TRBJ2-1; size: NA; D: NA; V: TRBV11-2; DNA: TGTGCCAGCAGCTCCCGGGACTTTCCAGCCTCCTACAATGAGCAGTTCTTC; CDR3: CASSSRDFPASYNEQFF
J: TRBJ2-7; size: NA; D: NA; V: TRBV7-9; DNA: TGTGCCAGCAGCTTCTCTCCCGACGGAACATACGAGCAGTACTTC; CDR3: CASSFSPDGTYEQYF
J: TRBJ1-5; size: few; D: NA; V: TRBV19; DNA: TGTGCCAGTACTGAGGAAGGATTGGGCAATCAGCCCCAGCATTTT; CDR3: CASTEEGLGNQPQHF
J: TRBJ2-7; size: NA; D: TRBD2; V: TRBV5-1; DNA: TGCGCCAGCAGCTTTTTCTCAGCGGGAGGGCCCTACGAGCAGTACTTC; CDR3: CASSFFSAGGPYEQYF
J: TRBJ2-1; size: few; D: NA; V: TRBV6-5; DNA: TGTGCCAGCAGTTACTCGACCTCAGGGCACAATGAGCAGTTCTTC; CDR3: CASSYSTSGHNEQFF
J: TRBJ2-5; size: once; D: NA; V: TRBV15; DNA: TGTGCCACCAGCAGAGTTTACAACCAAGAGACCCAGTACTTC; CDR3: CATSRVYNQETQYF
J: TRBJ2-7; size: once; D: TRBD1; V: TRBV7-6; DNA: TGTGCCAGCAGCTCCCGGACAGGGGGCGCCTACGAGCAGTACTTC; CDR3: CASSSRTGGAYEQYF
J: TRBJ2-4; size: NA; D: NA; V: TRBV28; DNA: TGTGCCAGCAGCTCCCAGGGGAAAACCAAAAACATTCAGTACTTC; CDR3: CASSSQGKTKNIQYF
J: TRBJ1-1; size: NA; D: NA; V: TRBV5-4; DNA: TGTGCCAGCAGCTTCGGCAGGGGGAACACTGAAGCTTTCTTT; CDR3: CASSFGRGNTEAFF
J: TRBJ2-7; size: NA; D: NA; V: TRBV6-5; DNA: TGTGCCAGCAGTTACTCGGGCCCCAGCGAGCAGTACTTC; CDR3: CASSYSGPSEQYF
J: TRBJ2-2; size: NA; D: TRBD2; V: TRBV27; DNA: TGTGCCAGCAGTTTGGACGGCGGGAGGGCCGGTACCGGGGAGCTGTTTTTT; CDR3: CASSLDGGRAGTGELFF
J: TRBJ2-3; size: NA; D: NA; V: TRBV19; DNA: TGTGCCAGTAGTATAGGAACAGGGAACACAGATACGCAGTATTTT; CDR3: CASSIGTGNTDTQYF
J: TRBJ2-5; size: NA; D: NA; V: TRBV7-9; DNA: TGTGCCAGCAGCTTGGTGGAAGAGGGGACCCAGTACTTC; CDR3: CASSLVEEGTQYF
J: TRBJ2-7; size: NA; D: NA; V: TRBV15; DNA: TGTGCCACCAGCAGAGGTCGGCAGAACTACGAGCAGTACTTC; CDR3: CATSRGRQNYEQYF
J: TRBJ1-4; size: NA; D: NA; V: TRBV5-1; DNA: TGCGCCAGCAGCTACGGGGCCACGGGGGAAAAACTGTTTTTT; CDR3: CASSYGATGEKLFF
J: TRBJ2-2; size: NA; D: NA; V: TRBV30; DNA: TGTGCCTGGAGCCGGGACGCCGGGGAGCTGTTTTTT; CDR3: CAWSRDAGELFF
J: TRBJ1-1; size: once; D: NA; V: TRBV23-1; DNA: TGCGCCAGCAGTCAATGTAGGCGACACTTGAACACTGAAGCTTTCTTT; CDR3: CASSQCRRHLNTEAFF
J: TRBJ2-2; size: NA; D: NA; V: TRBV7-2; DNA: TGTGCCAGCAGCTTATTAAGTGCGAACACCGGGGAGCTGTTTTTT; CDR3: CASSLLSANTGELFF
J: TRBJ2-7; size: NA; D: NA; V: TRBV4-3; DNA: TGCGCCAGCAGCCAAGCATACAGGTCCTACGAGCAGTACTTC; CDR3: CASSQAYRSYEQYF
J: TRBJ2-3; size: NA; D: TRBD2; V: TRBV5-4; DNA: TGTGCCAGCAGCTTGGCGGGGGGGCCTCAAGATACGCAGTATTTT; CDR3: CASSLAGGPQDTQYF
J: TRBJ1-1; size: NA; D: TRBD1; V: TRBV29-1; DNA: TGCAGCGTTCTGACAGGGGGCAATACTGAAGCTTTCTTT; CDR3: CSVLTGGNTEAFF
J: TRBJ1-2; size: once; D: NA; V: TRBV29-1; DNA: TGCAGCGTTGGAAGGGCAGAATTGAACTATGGCTACACCTTC; CDR3: CSVGRAELNYGYTF
J: TRBJ2-2; size: NA; D: NA; V: TRBV28; DNA: TGTGCCAGCAGTTTCCCCAGGGTGGACACCGGGGAGCTGTTTTTT; CDR3: CASSFPRVDTGELFF
J: TRBJ2-5; size: NA; D: TRBD1; V: TRBV19; DNA: TGTGCCAGTAGTGGGACAGTCCAAGAGACCCAGTACTTC; CDR3: CASSGTVQETQYF
J: TRBJ2-7; size: NA; D: NA; V: TRBV2; DNA: TGTGCCTCAGGACGTGACGTTGGGGCCGGCGAGCAGTACTTC; CDR3: CASGRDVGAGEQYF
J: TRBJ1-2; size: NA; D: NA; V: TRBV6-5; DNA: TGTGCCAGCAGTTACCGGGACCGGAGGGGCTACACCTTC; CDR3: CASSYRDRRGYTF
J: TRBJ2-7; size: NA; D: NA; V: TRBV30; DNA: TGTGCCTGGAGTGTACTGGTCGAGCAGTACTTC; CDR3: CAWSVLVEQYF
J: TRBJ1-2; size: NA; D: NA; V: TRBV7-2; DNA: TGTGCCAGCAGCTTAATTTCGGGGACATTGGATGGCTACACCTTC; CDR3: CASSLISGTLDGYTF
J: TRBJ2-7; size: NA; D: NA; V: TRBV15; DNA: TGTGCCACCAGCAGAGATCCAGGTCCCTACGAGCAGTACTTC; CDR3: CATSRDPGPYEQYF
J: TRBJ2-7; size: NA; D: TRBD1; V: TRBV5-1; DNA: TGCGCCAGCAGCCCCCGACAGGGGGCGAGCTACGAGCAGTACTTC; CDR3: CASSPRQGASYEQYF
J: TRBJ2-3; size: NA; D: NA; V: TRBV7-6; DNA: TGTGCCAGCAGCCCACAAAGGATCCAGTCTGATACGCAGTATTTT; CDR3: CASSPQRIQSDTQYF
J: TRBJ2-7; size: NA; D: NA; V: TRBV13; DNA: TGTGCCAGCAGCTTAGGGACAGCACCCTACGAGCAGTACTTC; CDR3: CASSLGTAPYEQYF
J: TRBJ1-1; size: NA; D: NA; V: TRBV28; DNA: TGTGCCAGCAGGGGGCGGGGTGTCAACACTGAAGCTTTCTTT; CDR3: CASRGRGVNTEAFF
J: TRBJ2-1; size: NA; D: TRBD1; V: TRBV2; DNA: TGTGCCAGCAGGGGGGGACAGGGGTTCGGTGAGCAGTTCTTC; CDR3: CASRGGQGFGEQFF
J: TRBJ2-3; size: NA; D: TRBD1; V: TRBV4-2; DNA: TGTGCCAGCAGCCAGGGACAGGGTGAAGATACGCAGTATTTT; CDR3: CASSQGQGEDTQYF